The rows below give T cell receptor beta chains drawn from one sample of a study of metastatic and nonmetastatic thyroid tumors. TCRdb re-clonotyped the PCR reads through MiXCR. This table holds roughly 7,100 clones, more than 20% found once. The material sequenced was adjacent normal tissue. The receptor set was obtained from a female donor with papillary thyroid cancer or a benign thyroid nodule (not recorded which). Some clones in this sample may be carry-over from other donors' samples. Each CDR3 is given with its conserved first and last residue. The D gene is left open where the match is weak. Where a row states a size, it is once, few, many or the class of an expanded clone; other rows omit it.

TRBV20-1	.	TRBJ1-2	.	TGCAGTGCTAGGGGAACAGGGTGGGGCAACTATGGCTACACCTTC	CSARGTGWGNYGYTF
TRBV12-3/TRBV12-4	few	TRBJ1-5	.	TGTGCCAGCAGTCCGTGGACTGAAAAAGGAGGGCCCCAGCATTTT	CASSPWTEKGGPQHF
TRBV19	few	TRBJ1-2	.	TGTGCCAGTAGTACACAGGGTCTATTGGGCTATGGCTACACCTTC	CASSTQGLLGYGYTF
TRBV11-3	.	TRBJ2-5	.	TGTGCCAGCAGCTTAGCGAGGCAGGTAGAGACCCAGTACTTC	CASSLARQVETQYF
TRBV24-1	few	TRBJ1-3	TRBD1	TGTGCCACCAGTGATGGGGACAGGGAAGTAGACACCATATATTTT	CATSDGDREVDTIYF
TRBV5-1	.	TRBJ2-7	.	TGCGCCAGCAGCCCAGACAACTACGAGCAGTACTTC	CASSPDNYEQYF
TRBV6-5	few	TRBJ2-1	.	TGTGCCAGCAGTTCTACAGGGCTCGATGAGCAGTTCTTC	CASSSTGLDEQFF
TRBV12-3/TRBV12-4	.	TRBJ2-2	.	TGTGCCGGACGGTATCGAGGCGGGGAGCTGATTTTT	CAGRYRGGELIF
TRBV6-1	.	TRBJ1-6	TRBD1	TGTGCCAGCAGGGGCGGGCAGGGGGGTTCACCCCTCCACTTT	CASRGGQGGSPLHF
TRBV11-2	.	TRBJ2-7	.	TGTGCCAGCAGTTCCGGGGGCGACATGGGCGAGCAGTACTTC	CASSSGGDMGEQYF
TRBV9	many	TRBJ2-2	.	TGTGCCAGCAGCCCCCCGTTGGGCACCGGGGAGCTGTTTTTT	CASSPPLGTGELFF
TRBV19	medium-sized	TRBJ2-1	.	TGTGCCAGTCGGGGGCACAATGAGCAGTTCTTC	CASRGHNEQFF
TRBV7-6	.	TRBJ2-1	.	TGTGCCAGCAGCCTTGGCTTGATGCAGTTCTTC	CASSLGLMQFF
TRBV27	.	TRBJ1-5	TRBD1	TGTGCCAGCAGTTACACAGGGGCCTATAATCAGCCCCAGCATTTT	CASSYTGAYNQPQHF
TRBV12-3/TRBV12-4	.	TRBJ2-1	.	TGTGCCAGCAGTTTAAACGCCCCCCAGGGGCCTCCAAGCTCCTACAATGAGCAGTTCTTC	CASSLNAPQGPPSSYNEQFF
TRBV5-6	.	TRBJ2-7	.	TGTGCCATCAGCTTCCGCGGGGCTGAGCAGTACTTC	CAISFRGAEQYF
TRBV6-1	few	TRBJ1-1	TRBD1	TGTGCCAGCAGTGCGCTAGGGGACAGTTGGAACACTGAAGCTTTCTTT	CASSALGDSWNTEAFF
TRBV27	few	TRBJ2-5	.	TGTGCCAGCAGCGAGGGCGGGGAGACCCAGTACTTC	CASSEGGETQYF
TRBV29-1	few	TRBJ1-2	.	TGCAGCGTTGAGTACATTTCGGCCGGCTACACCTTC	CSVEYISAGYTF
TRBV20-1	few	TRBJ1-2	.	TGCAGTGCTAGTCCGCTAGAGTATTCGGGTGGCTACACCTTC	CSASPLEYSGGYTF
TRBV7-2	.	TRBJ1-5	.	TGTGCCAGCAGCCTAGGACATGGTATCTCTCAGCCCCATCATTTT	CASSLGHGISQPHHF
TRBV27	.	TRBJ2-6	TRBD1	TGTGCCAGAAGTTCAAACACCGGGACAGGGGGCTCTGGGACCAACGTCCTGACTTTC	CARSSNTGTGGSGTNVLTF
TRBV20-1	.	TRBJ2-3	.	TGCAGTGCTAGAGCAAACCGGGAGATGGCAATGGGTACGCAGTATTTT	CSARANREMAMGTQYF
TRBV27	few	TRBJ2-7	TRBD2	TGTGCCAGCAGTCCCCACCTTCTAGCGGGGGGGATAGAGCAGTACTTC	CASSPHLLAGGIEQYF
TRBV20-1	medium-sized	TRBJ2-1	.	TGCAGTGCTACCCACGGGACTGGCAATGAGCAGTTCTTC	CSATHGTGNEQFF
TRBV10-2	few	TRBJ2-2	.	TGCGCCAGCAGTGTACGGCGTGGATCCTCCGGGGAGCTGTTTTTT	CASSVRRGSSGELFF
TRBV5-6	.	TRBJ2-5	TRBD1	TGTGCCAGCAGCTTAACCGGGACAGGGGGCGGTCAAGAGACCCAGTACTTC	CASSLTGTGGGQETQYF
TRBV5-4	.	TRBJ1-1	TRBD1	TGTGCCAGCAGCGCCGGACAGGGGGTTACTGAAGCTTTCTTT	CASSAGQGVTEAFF
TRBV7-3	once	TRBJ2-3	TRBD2	TGTGCCAGCAGCTTAAACCAAATAGCGGGAGGGTCAACAGATAAGCAGTATTTT	CASSLNQIAGGSTDKQYF
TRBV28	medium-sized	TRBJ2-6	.	TGTGCCAGCACCCTGGGGGGATCTAGGGCCAACGTCCTGACTTTC	CASTLGGSRANVLTF
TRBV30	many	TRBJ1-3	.	TGTGCCTGGAGTGTAGACGACCGACACTCTGGAAACACCATATATTTT	CAWSVDDRHSGNTIYF
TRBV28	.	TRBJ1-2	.	TGTGCCAGCAGTGCGGGACAATCCCAAGTGGAGGGCTACACCTTC	CASSAGQSQVEGYTF
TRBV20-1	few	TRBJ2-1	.	TGCAGTGCTAGAAGAGGGGACGGGGGTCACGATGAGCAGTTCTTC	CSARRGDGGHDEQFF